The entry below describes one T cell receptor beta chain. All enrollees were about 18 to 100 years old and from fewer than 25 US areas. Assignment of participants to cohorts was predicated upon participant-reported clinical history. Cohort 3 recovered donors had two negative PCRs, clearance, or symptom resolution. This specimen comes from a study of blood T cell repertoires in COVID-19. The wider study: Sample material is recorded as cDNA or gDNA derived from T cells, B-cell-depleted T cells, or PBMCs.

Using immunoSEQ multiplex PCR, the repertoire was profiled, and TCRdb retains in-frame clones only, with some absent. Among around 250,000 clones listed, roughly 88% were seen once. The CDR3 runs to 12 residues. Germline values: CDR1 SNHLY, CDR2 FYNNEI. The V and J ends lost 8 bases and 5 bases respectively, with 9 bases between them. This clonotype was sampled from a woman in her forties or fifties who had recovered from COVID-19. The chain employs TRBV2 and TRBJ2-2, with D possibly being TRBD2 (5 bases). The specimen was PBMCs or T cells enriched from blood (not recorded which). CDR3 DNA: TGTGCCAGCTATAGCGTAACCGGGGAGCTGTTTTTT. Translating gives CASYSVTGELFF. The whole variable domain, remainder taken from reference TRBV2 and TRBJ2-2, is EPEVTQTPSHQVTQMGQEVILRCVPISNHLYFYWYRQILGQKVEFLVSFYNNEISEKSEIFDDQFSVERPDGSNFTLKIRSTKLEDSAMYFCASYSVTGELFFGEGSRLTVL.